The 13 T cell receptor beta chains in this list originate from one sample, sequenced in a study of T cell responses to AZD1222 COVID-19 vaccine. Assay: immunoSEQ multiplex PCR; the TCRdb copy retains only in-frame clones and omits some. The sample includes around 130,000 clones, approximately 90% of them seen just once. The sequencing used peripheral blood, collected 28 days after the second AZD1222 dose. These receptors all come from an adult who received the AZD1222 COVID-19 vaccine.

The CDR3 DNA reads as TGTGCCAGCAGTGACCTCAGCGCGGGTGGCTACACCTTC. Protein: CASSDLSAGGYTF. The chain links TRBV28 to TRBJ1-2, with unresolved D. Germline values: CDR1 MDHEN, CDR2 SYDVKM. Trimming took 5 bases from V and 7 from J, leaving 14 bases between them. This CDR3 has 13 residues.

This chain uses TRBV29-1 with TRBJ2-3; D not resolved. Between the trimmed V and J ends, which lost 6 bases and 2 bases, there was a span of 6 bases. The CDR3 covers 11 residues. Germline V lookup: CDR1 SQVTM, CDR2 ANQGSEA. DNA for the CDR3: TGCAGCGTGACCGACACAGATACGCAGTATTTT. This sequence encodes CSVTDTDTQYF.

This chain uses TRBV9 with TRBJ2-1, with a possible D match to TRBD1 (5 bases). The V end was cut by 5 bases, the J end by 2 bases, with 8 bases between. Germline V gene data show CDR1 as SGDLS and CDR2 as YYNGEE. The CDR3 runs to 13 residues. The CDR3 loop reads CASSQGTYNEQFF. CDR3 coding DNA: TGTGCCAGCAGTCAGGGTACCTACAATGAGCAGTTCTTC.

The genes are TRBV27 and TRBJ2-7; no reliable D call. The CDR3 loop spans 14 amino acids. Germline values: CDR1 MNHEY, CDR2 SMNVEV (reference sequence). The ends were cut back, 4 bases at V and 0 bases at J, with 10 bases in the middle. This CDR3 is CASSWAASSYEQYF. The CDR3 DNA is TGTGCCAGCAGTTGGGCAGCCAGCTCCTACGAGCAGTACTTC.

This chain uses TRBV5-6 with TRBJ2-2; tentative D call: TRBD1 (5 bases). V dropped 3 bases and J dropped 2 bases, with 17 bases sitting between them. Germline assignment: CDR1 SGHDT and CDR2 YYEEEE. CDR3 length: 17 residues. DNA of the CDR3: TGTGCCAGCAGCTACCCTACGGCCGACAGCAACACCGGGGAGCTGTTTTTT. Encoded protein: CASSYPTADSNTGELFF.

CDR3 region: CASSLPYGWSETQYF. The CDR3 DNA is TGTGCCAGCAGCTTGCCCTATGGGTGGAGTGAGACCCAGTACTTC. The V and J genes are TRBV5-8 and TRBJ2-5; D is undetermined. The V end lost 1 base, the J end lost 5 bases, and 15 bases lay between the germline ends. This CDR3 comprises 15 residues. CDR1 and CDR2 (germline): SGHTS, YDEGEE.

This clone was counted only a few times. The rearrangement uses TRBV30 and TRBJ1-2; D is perhaps TRBD1 (6 bases). The CDR3 sequence is 15 residues long. Germline CDR1 GTSNPN, CDR2 SVGIG (reference sequence). V dropped 2 bases and J dropped 4 bases, with 17 bases sitting between them. The chain's CDR3 is CAWSISGAPGYGYTF. The CDR3, as DNA: TGTGCCTGGAGTATCTCAGGGGCTCCCGGCTATGGCTACACCTTC. The full variable domain, in which reference TRBV30 and TRBJ1-2 provide the parts outside the CDR3, is SQTIHQWPATLVQPVGSPLSLECTVEGTSNPNLYWYRQAAGRGLQLLFYSVGIGQISSEVPQNLSASRPQDRQFILSSKKLLLSDSGFYLCAWSISGAPGYGYTFGSGTRLTVV.

V usage is TRBV9 and J usage is TRBJ1-1; D not resolved. Germline V gene data show CDR1 as SGDLS and CDR2 as YYNGEE. V lost 0 bases to trimming and J lost 0 bases, with 9 bases between them. This CDR3 is built from 15 residues. For the CDR3, the DNA is TGTGCCAGCAGCGTAGGCTTCGGAGTGAACACTGAAGCTTTCTTT. Translated: CASSVGFGVNTEAFF.

The chain joins TRBV19 to TRBJ2-3; D is uncertain. Germline assignment: CDR1 LNHDA and CDR2 SQIVND (reference sequence). V was shortened by 7 bases and J by 5 bases, with 10 bases between the two germline ends. The CDR3 consists of 12 residues. Here the CDR3 reads CASIGFRDTQYF. DNA for the CDR3: TGTGCCAGTATAGGGTTTCGAGATACGCAGTATTTT.

J is TRBJ2-2 and V is TRBV19; no firm D call. Germline CDR1 LNHDA, CDR2 SQIVND (reference sequence). V lost 3 bases, J lost 4 bases, and 3 bases lay in between. This CDR3 spans 12 amino acids. DNA for the CDR3: TGTGCCAGTAGTATGGGCACCGGGGAGCTGTTTTTT. Translation: CASSMGTGELFF.

This clone is medium-sized. J is TRBJ2-3 and V is TRBV10-3; 8 nucleotides match TRBD2. The V and J ends lost 6 bases and 0 bases, in that order; junction bases with no gene match: 2. Germline assignment: CDR1 ENHRY and CDR2 SYGVKD. This CDR3 is 14 amino acids long. Written as DNA, the CDR3 is TGTGCCATCAGCTCGGGGGGGAGCACAGATACGCAGTATTTT. It encodes CAISSGGSTDTQYF.

V is TRBV4-1 and J is TRBJ2-7; possibly TRBD2 for D (5 bases). Between the trimmed V and J ends, which lost 1 base and 3 bases, there was a span of 13 bases. Germline V gene sequence: CDR1 MGHRA, CDR2 YSYEKL. The length of the CDR3 is 15 residues. The CDR3 bases are TGCGCCAGCAGCCAAGGGAGGACCCCCCTCTACGAGCAGTACTTC. It specifies CASSQGRTPLYEQYF.

The CDR3 here is CASSQTSGGPYF. CDR3 DNA sequence: TGTGCCAGCAGCCAGACTAGCGGGGGGCCGTACTTC. V and J are TRBV5-6 and TRBJ2-7; 13 bases are a match to TRBD2. Germline V CDR1 and CDR2: SGHDT, YYEEEE. The CDR3 loop spans 12 amino acids. The ends lost 4 bases at V and 12 bases at J; junction bases unmatched: 4. Looking up the rest from reference TRBV5-6 and TRBJ2-7 gives the full variable domain: DAGVTQSPTHLIKTRGQQVTLRCSPKSGHDTVSWYQQALGQGPQFIFQYYEEEERQRGNFPDRFSGHQFPNYSSELNVNALLLGDSALYLCASSQTSGGPYFGPGTRLTVT.